The 3 T cell receptor beta chains in this list originate from one sample, sequenced in a study of PD-1 blockade in classical Hodgkin lymphoma. This sample's time point: cycle 4 day 1 (C4D1), after more than 5 weeks of nivolumab. Relapse after autologous stem cell transplantation occurred in every patient, and brentuximab vedotin exposure varied. Measured with immunoSEQ multiplex PCR; TCRdb has only the in-frame clones, and not every one. The data hold about 23,000 clones, with around nine tenths observed a single time. Sequenced material: peripheral blood mononuclear cells (PBMCs), taken before the fourth cycle of nivolumab. These TCRs come from a human donor with classical Hodgkin lymphoma.

The chain links TRBV19 to TRBJ1-6; TRBD1 matches 7 bases. The germline V gene has CDR1 LNHDA and CDR2 SQIVND (reference sequence). This CDR3 has 15 amino acids. J was trimmed by 10 bases and V by 1 base; bases with no gene match: 7. DNA of the CDR3: TGTGCCAGTAGTATAGCCCCAGGGGGAGGATCACCCCTCCACTTT. Protein product: CASSIAPGGGSPLHF.

The chain joins TRBV7-9 to TRBJ1-2; TRBD1 is a possible D gene (6 bases). CDR1 and CDR2 from the germline V gene are SEHNR and FQNEAQ (reference sequence). The CDR3 has 16 amino acids. The V gene lost 1 base and the J gene lost 0 bases, with 12 bases spanning the gap. CDR3 sequence reads: CASSLEFAGANYGYTF. The CDR3, as DNA: TGTGCCAGCAGCTTAGAATTCGCAGGGGCTAACTATGGCTACACCTTC. Looking up the rest from reference TRBV7-9 and TRBJ1-2 gives the full variable domain: DTGVSQNPRHKITKRGQNVTFRCDPISEHNRLYWYRQTLGQGPEFLTYFQNEAQLEKSRLLSDRFSAERPKGSFSTLEIQRTEQGDSAMYLCASSLEFAGANYGYTFGSGTRLTVV.

The CDR3 DNA reads as TGTGCCAGCAGTTTAAGTAGGGGGCTAGGAGATAGCAATCAGCCCCAGCATTTT. Translation: CASSLSRGLGDSNQPQHF. The V gene is TRBV28, the J gene TRBJ1-5, with TRBD1 identical over 7 bases. CDR1 and CDR2 (germline): MDHEN, SYDVKM. The V and J ends lost 2 bases and 0 bases, in that order; junction bases with no gene match: 10. The length of the CDR3 is 18 residues.